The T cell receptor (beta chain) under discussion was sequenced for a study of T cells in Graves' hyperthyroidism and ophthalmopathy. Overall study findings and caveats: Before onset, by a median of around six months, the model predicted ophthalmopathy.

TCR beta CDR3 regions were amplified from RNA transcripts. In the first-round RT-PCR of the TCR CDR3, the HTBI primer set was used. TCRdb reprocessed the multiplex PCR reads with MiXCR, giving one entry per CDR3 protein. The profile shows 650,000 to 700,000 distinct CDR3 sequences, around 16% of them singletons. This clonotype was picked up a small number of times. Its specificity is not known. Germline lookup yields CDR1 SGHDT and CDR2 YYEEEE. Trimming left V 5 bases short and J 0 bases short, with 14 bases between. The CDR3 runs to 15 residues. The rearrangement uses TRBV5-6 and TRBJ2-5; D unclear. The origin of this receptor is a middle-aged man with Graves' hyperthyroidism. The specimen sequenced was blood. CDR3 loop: CASRWDPGDQETQYF. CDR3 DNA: TGTGCCAGCAGGTGGGATCCTGGAGACCAAGAGACCCAGTACTTC.